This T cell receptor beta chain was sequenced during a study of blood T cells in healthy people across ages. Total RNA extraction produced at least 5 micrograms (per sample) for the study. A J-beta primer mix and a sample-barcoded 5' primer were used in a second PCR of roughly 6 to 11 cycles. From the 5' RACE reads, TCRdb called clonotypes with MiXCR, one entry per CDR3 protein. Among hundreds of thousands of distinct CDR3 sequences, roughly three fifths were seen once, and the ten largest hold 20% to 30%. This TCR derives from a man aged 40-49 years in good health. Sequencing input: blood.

As DNA, the CDR3 is TGTGCCAGCAGCTTAGATCGGCTGACGGGGCTAAGAGTCGCCCAGTACTTC. Amino acids: CASSLDRLTGLRVAQYF. This chain uses TRBV11-3 with TRBJ2-7; possibly TRBD1 or TRBD2 for D (5 bases each). This CDR3 region has 17 residues. Germline V gene sequence: CDR1 SGHNT, CDR2 YENEEA. V lost 0 bases and J 10 bases, leaving 25 bases between the germline ends.